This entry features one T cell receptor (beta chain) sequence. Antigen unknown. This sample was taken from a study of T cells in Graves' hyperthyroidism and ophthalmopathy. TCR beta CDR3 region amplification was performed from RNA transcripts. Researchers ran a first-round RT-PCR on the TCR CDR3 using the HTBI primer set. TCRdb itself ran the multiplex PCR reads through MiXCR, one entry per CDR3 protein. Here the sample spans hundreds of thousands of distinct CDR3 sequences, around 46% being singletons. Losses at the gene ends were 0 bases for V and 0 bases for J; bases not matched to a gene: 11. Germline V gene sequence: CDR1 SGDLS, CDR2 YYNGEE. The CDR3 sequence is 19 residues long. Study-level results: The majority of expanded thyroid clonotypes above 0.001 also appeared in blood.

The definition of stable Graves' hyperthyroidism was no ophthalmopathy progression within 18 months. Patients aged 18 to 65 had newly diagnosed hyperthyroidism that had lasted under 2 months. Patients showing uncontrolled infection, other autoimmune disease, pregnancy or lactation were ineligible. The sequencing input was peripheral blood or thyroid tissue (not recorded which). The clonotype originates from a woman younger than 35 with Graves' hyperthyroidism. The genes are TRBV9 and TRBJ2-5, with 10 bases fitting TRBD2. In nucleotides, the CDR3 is TGTGCCAGCAGCGTAGGGCTAGCGGGAGTTTCGGGGTACCAAGAGACCCAGTACTTC. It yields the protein CASSVGLAGVSGYQETQYF.